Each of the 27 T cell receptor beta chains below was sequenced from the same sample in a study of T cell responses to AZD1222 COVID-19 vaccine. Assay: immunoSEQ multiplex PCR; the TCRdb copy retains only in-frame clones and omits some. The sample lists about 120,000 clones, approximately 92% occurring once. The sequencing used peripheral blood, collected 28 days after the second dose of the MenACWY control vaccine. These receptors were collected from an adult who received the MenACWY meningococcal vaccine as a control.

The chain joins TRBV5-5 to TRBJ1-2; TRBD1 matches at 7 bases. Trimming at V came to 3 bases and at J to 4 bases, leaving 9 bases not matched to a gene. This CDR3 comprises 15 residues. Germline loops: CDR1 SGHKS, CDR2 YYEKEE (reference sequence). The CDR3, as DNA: TGTGCCAGCAGCTCGGAAGGGACAGAATTCTATGGCTACACCTTC. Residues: CASSSEGTEFYGYTF. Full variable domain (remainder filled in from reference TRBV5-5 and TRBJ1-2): DAGVTQSPTHLIKTRGQQVTLRCSPISGHKSVSWYQQVLGQGPQFIFQYYEKEERGRGNFPDRFSARQFPNYSSELNVNALLLGDSALYLCASSSEGTEFYGYTFGSGTRLTVV.

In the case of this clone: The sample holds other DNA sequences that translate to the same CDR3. CDR3 DNA: TGTGCCAGCAGCAAGACAGGGTATGGCTACACCTTC. Translated: CASSKTGYGYTF. V and J are TRBV5-6 and TRBJ1-2; 7 bases agree with TRBD1. Germline lookup yields CDR1 SGHDT and CDR2 YYEEEE. J gave up 5 bases and V 4 bases, and 2 bases lay outside the gene matches. This CDR3 is built from 12 residues.

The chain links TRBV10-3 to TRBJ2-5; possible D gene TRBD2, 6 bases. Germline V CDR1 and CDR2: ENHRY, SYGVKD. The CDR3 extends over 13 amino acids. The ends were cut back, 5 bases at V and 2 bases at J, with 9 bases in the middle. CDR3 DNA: TGTGCCATCAGTTTAGCGGAACAAGAGACCCAGTACTTC. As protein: CAISLAEQETQYF.

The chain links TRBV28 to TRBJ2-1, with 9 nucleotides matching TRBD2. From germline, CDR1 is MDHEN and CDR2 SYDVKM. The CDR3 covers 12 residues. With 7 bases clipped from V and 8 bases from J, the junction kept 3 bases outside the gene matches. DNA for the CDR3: TGTGCCAGCACGCGGGGGGGAGATGAGCAGTTCTTC. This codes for CASTRGGDEQFF.

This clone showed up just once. Here the CDR3 reads CASSPSRDSIYNEQFF. DNA of the CDR3: TGTGCCAGCAGCCCCTCGCGGGACAGCATATACAATGAGCAGTTCTTC. The J gene is TRBJ2-1, the V gene TRBV7-8; D perhaps matches TRBD1 (7 bases). Trimming shortened V by 5 bases and J by 4 bases, and 18 bases separated the two germline ends. This CDR3 region has 16 residues. Germline CDR1 SGHVS, CDR2 FQNEAQ.

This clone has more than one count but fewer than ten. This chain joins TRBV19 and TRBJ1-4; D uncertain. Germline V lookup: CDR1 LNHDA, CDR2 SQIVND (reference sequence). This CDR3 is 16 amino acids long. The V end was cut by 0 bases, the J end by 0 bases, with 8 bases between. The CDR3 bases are TGTGCCAGTAGTATAGAACGGACGGCAACTAATGAAAAACTGTTTTTT. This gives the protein CASSIERTATNEKLFF.

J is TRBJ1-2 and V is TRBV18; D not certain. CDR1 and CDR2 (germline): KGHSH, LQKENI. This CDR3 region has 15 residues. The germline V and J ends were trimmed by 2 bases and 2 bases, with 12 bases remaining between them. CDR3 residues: CASSPGGMGNYGYTF. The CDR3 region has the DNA TGTGCCAGCTCACCAGGAGGCATGGGGAACTATGGCTACACCTTC.

CDR3 in amino acids: CASSLRSDTEAFF. The CDR3 DNA is TGCGCCAGCAGCTTGCGGTCGGACACTGAAGCTTTCTTT. This rearrangement joins TRBV4-1 to TRBJ1-1; D is ambiguous. Germline-derived CDR1 and CDR2 are MGHRA and YSYEKL. Trimming took 5 bases from V and 3 from J, leaving 10 bases between them. CDR3 size: 13 residues.

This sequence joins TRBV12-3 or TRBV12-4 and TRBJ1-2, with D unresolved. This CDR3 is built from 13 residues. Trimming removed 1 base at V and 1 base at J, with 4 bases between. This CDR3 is CASSLESNYGYTF. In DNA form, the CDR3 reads TGTGCCAGCAGTTTAGAGAGTAACTATGGCTACACCTTC.

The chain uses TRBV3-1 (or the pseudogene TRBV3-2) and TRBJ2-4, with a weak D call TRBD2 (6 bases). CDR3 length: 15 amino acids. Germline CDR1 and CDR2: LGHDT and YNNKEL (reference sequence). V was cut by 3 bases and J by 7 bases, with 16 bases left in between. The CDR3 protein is CASSQGLGRGNIQYF. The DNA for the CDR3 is TGTGCCAGCAGCCAGGGACTGGGCCGTGGGAACATTCAGTACTTC.

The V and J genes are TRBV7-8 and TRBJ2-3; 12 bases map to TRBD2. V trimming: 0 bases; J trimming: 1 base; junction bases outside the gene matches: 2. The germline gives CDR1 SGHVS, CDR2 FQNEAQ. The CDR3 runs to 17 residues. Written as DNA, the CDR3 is TGTGCCAGCAGCTTAGCTACTAGCGGGGGGCGCACAGATACGCAGTATTTT. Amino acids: CASSLATSGGRTDTQYF.

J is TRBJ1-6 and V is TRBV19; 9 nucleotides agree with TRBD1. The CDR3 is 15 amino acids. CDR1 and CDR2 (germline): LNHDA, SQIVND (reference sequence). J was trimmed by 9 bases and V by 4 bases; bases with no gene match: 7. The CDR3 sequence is CASSSGTGRGSPLHF. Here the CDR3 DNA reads TGTGCCAGTAGTAGCGGGACAGGGCGGGGTTCACCCCTCCACTTT. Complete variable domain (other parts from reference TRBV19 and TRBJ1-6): DGGITQSPKYLFRKEGQNVTLSCEQNLNHDAMYWYRQDPGQGLRLIYYSQIVNDFQKGDIAEGYSVSREKKESFPLTVTSAQKNPTAFYLCASSSGTGRGSPLHFGNGTRLTVT.

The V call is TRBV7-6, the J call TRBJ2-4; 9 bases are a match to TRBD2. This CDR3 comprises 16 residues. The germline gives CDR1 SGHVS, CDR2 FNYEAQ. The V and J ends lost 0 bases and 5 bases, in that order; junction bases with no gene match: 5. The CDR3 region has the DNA TGTGCCAGCAGCTTAGCGGCGGGAGGGCCCCAAAACATTCAGTACTTC. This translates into CASSLAAGGPQNIQYF.

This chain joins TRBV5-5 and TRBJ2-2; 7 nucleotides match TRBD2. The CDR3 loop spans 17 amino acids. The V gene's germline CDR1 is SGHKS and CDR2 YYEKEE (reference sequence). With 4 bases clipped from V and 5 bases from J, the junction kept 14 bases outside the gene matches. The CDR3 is CASSEPSRGSWTGELFF. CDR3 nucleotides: TGTGCCAGCAGCGAACCGAGCCGCGGGAGTTGGACCGGGGAGCTGTTTTTT. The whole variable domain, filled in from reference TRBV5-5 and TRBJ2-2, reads DAGVTQSPTHLIKTRGQQVTLRCSPISGHKSVSWYQQVLGQGPQFIFQYYEKEERGRGNFPDRFSARQFPNYSSELNVNALLLGDSALYLCASSEPSRGSWTGELFFGEGSRLTVL.

The CDR3 DNA reads TGTGCCAGTAGGTGGACTAGCGGGGGAGAGACCCAGTACTTC. Protein sequence: CASRWTSGGETQYF. V usage is TRBV19 and J usage is TRBJ2-5, with 13 bases matching TRBD2. CDR1 and CDR2 from the germline V gene are LNHDA and SQIVND (reference sequence). V lost 6 bases and J lost 4; bases outside the gene matches: 2. This CDR3 spans 14 amino acids.

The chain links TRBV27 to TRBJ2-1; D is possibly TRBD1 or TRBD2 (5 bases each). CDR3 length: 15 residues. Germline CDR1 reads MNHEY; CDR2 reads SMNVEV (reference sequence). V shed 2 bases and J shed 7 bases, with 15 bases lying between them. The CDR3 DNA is TGTGCCAGCAGTTTAGTGGGGGTAGTCTGGAATGAGCAGTTCTTC. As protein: CASSLVGVVWNEQFF.

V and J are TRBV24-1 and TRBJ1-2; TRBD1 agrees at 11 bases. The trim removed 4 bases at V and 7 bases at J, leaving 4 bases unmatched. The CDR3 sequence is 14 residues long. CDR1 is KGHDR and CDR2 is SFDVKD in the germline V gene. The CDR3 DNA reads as TGTGCCACCAGTGAACCGGGACAGGGGGTTGGCTACACCTTC. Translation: CATSEPGQGVGYTF.

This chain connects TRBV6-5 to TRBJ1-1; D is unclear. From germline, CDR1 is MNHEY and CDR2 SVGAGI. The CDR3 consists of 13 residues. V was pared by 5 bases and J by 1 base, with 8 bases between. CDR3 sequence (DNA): TGTGCCAGCAGTCCCGTATGGAACACTGAAGCTTTCTTT. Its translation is CASSPVWNTEAFF.

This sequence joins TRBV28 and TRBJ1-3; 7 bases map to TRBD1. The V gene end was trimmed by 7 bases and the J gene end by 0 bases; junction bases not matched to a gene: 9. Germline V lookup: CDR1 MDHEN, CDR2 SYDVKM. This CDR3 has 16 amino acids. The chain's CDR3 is CASTQGGGPSGNTIYF. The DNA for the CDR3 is TGTGCCAGCACTCAGGGGGGGGGACCCTCTGGAAACACCATATATTTT.

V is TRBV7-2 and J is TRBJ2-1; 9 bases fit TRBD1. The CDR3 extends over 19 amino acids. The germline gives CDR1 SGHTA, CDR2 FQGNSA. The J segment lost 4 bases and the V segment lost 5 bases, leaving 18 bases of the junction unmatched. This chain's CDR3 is CASSLNANNRGLGYNEQFF. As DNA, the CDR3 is TGTGCCAGCAGCCTCAATGCGAATAACAGGGGGCTTGGGTACAATGAGCAGTTCTTC. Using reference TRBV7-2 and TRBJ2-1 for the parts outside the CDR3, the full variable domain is GAGVSQSPSNKVTEKGKDVELRCDPISGHTALYWYRQSLGQGLEFLIYFQGNSAPDKSGLPSDRFSAERTGGSVSTLTIQRTQQEDSAVYLCASSLNANNRGLGYNEQFFGPGTRLTVL.

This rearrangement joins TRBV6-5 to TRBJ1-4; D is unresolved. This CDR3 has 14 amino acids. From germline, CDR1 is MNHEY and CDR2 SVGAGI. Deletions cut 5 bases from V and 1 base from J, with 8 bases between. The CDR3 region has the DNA TGTGCCAGCAGTAGGGCGGAAACTAATGAAAAACTGTTTTTT. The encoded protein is CASSRAETNEKLFF.

The chain's CDR3 is CASSLSGGKNTEAFF. The CDR3 coding sequence is TGCGCCAGCAGCTTGTCAGGGGGCAAGAACACTGAAGCTTTCTTT. The chain is built from TRBV5-1 and TRBJ1-1; 8 bases fit TRBD1. Per germline, CDR1 SGHRS and CDR2 YFSETQ. The V gene end was trimmed by 1 base and the J gene end by 1 base; junction bases not matched to a gene: 3. The CDR3 is made up of 15 amino acids.

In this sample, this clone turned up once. CDR3 region: CASSEGGVNYGYTF. In DNA form, the CDR3 reads TGTGCCAGCAGTGAAGGAGGGGTTAACTATGGCTACACCTTC. V and J are TRBV6-1 and TRBJ1-2, with a possible D match to TRBD1 (5 bases). This CDR3 has 14 residues. The germline V gene has CDR1 MNHNS and CDR2 SASEGT. The V end lost 1 base, the J end lost 1 base, and 7 bases lay between the germline ends.

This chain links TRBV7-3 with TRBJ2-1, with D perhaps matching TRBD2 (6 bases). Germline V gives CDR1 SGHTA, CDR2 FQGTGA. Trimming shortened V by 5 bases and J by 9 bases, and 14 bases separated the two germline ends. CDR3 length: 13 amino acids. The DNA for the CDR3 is TGTGCCAGCAGCCCGGTTACGGGAGCTGAGCAGTTCTTC. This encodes CASSPVTGAEQFF.

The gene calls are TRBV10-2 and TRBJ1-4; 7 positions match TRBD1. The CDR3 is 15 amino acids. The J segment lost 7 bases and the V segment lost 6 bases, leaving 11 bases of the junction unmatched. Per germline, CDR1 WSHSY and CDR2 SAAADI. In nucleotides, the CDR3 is TGCGCCAGCAGAGGGGGTGGGACAGCAGTTGAAAAACTGTTTTTT. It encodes CASRGGGTAVEKLFF.

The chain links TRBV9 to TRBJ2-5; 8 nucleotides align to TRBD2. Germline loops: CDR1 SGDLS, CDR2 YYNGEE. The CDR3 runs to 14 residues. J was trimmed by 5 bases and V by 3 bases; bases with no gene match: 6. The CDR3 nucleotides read TGTGCCAGCAGCGAAAGTAGCGGGATGGAGACCCAGTACTTC. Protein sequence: CASSESSGMETQYF.

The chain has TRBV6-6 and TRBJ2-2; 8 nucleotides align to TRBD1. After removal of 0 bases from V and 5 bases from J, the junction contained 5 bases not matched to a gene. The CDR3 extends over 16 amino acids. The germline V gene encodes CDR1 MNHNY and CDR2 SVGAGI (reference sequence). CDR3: CASSYSQGALTGELFF. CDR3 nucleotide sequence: TGTGCCAGCAGTTACTCGCAGGGGGCGTTGACCGGGGAGCTGTTTTTT.